The 8 T cell receptor beta chains below come from one sample, sequenced in a study of cytomegalovirus exposure and HLA in healthy donors. With 60 Vbeta and 13 Jbeta primers, the PCR was carried out. Assay used: immunoSEQ multiplex PCR; TCRdb lists only in-frame clones, some missing. This table has hundreds of thousands of clones, around 66% appearing once. The sequenced sample was PBMCs. The origin of the receptors is a female donor in good health and CMV-seronegative.

The chain recombines TRBV11-2 with TRBJ2-7, with a tentative D call TRBD1 (6 bases). V shed 4 bases and J shed 3 bases, with 16 bases lying between them. The CDR3 is 15 amino acids. Germline assignment: CDR1 SGHAT and CDR2 FQNNGV. For the CDR3, the DNA is TGTGCCAGCAGCTACGAGTCTCAGGGGATCTACGAGCAGTACTTC. The encoded protein is CASSYESQGIYEQYF.

The chain joins TRBV27 to TRBJ2-2; TRBD2 matches 8 bases. CDR3 length equals 13 residues. Germline loops: CDR1 MNHEY, CDR2 SMNVEV (reference sequence). Unmatched junction bases numbered 10, after V lost 10 bases and J lost 9 bases. The CDR3 nucleotides are TGTGCCACGCAGCGGCTAGCGGGTCGGGAGCTGTTTTTT. It specifies CATQRLAGRELFF.

The rearrangement joins TRBV6-6 to TRBJ2-1; 9 nucleotides agree with TRBD2. The CDR3 totals 12 residues. Germline trimming cut 6 bases from V and 10 bases from J; bases unmatched to any gene: 4. Germline CDR1 and CDR2: MNHNY and SVGAGI (reference sequence). In DNA, the CDR3 is TGTGCCAGCAGCCGTGGACTAGCGGAGCAGTTCTTC. This translates into CASSRGLAEQFF.

V gene TRBV19 combines with J gene TRBJ2-1, with 7 bases matching TRBD1. From germline, CDR1 is LNHDA and CDR2 SQIVND (reference sequence). CDR3 size: 15 residues. With 0 bases clipped from V and 8 bases from J, the junction kept 7 bases outside the gene matches. The CDR3: CASSIEGVGGDEQFF. CDR3 DNA: TGTGCCAGTAGTATAGAAGGCGTAGGGGGCGATGAGCAGTTCTTC.

As for this clone: Sequence at one end of the junction differs from germline and may be a read error. CDR3 sequence reads: CSSSQTENTEAFF. The CDR3, as DNA: TGTTCCAGCAGCCAGACAGAGAACACTGAAGCTTTCTTT. The rearrangement uses TRBV7-9 and TRBJ1-1, with a possible D match to TRBD1 (5 bases). Germline V gene data show CDR1 as SEHNR and CDR2 as FQNEAQ (reference sequence). This CDR3 region has 13 residues.

This chain connects TRBV7-9 to TRBJ2-1; D gene ambiguous. Looked up from germline, CDR1 is SEHNR and CDR2 is FQNEAQ (reference sequence). Trimming cost V 1 base and J 7 bases, with 5 bases left between them. This CDR3 has 12 amino acids. In nucleotides, the CDR3 is TGTGCCAGCAGCTTAGAGACTAATGAGCAGTTCTTC. Its protein product is CASSLETNEQFF.

This chain connects TRBV19 to TRBJ2-6; the D gene is possibly TRBD2 (6 bases). This CDR3 has 13 residues. Germline V lookup: CDR1 LNHDA, CDR2 SQIVND (reference sequence). Trimming pared 6 bases from V and 11 bases from J, leaving 14 bases between. CDR3 coding DNA: TGTGCCAGTAGCCCGGCGGAGGGTTACGTCCTGACTTTC. This translates into CASSPAEGYVLTF.

This clone was seen more than once but under ten times. The chain couples TRBV27 to TRBJ1-4; D gene ambiguous. Trimming shortened V by 3 bases and J by 0 bases, and 2 bases separated the two germline ends. This CDR3 is built from 13 residues. CDR1 and CDR2 from the germline V gene are MNHEY and SMNVEV (reference sequence). CDR3 DNA sequence: TGTGCCAGCAGTTTTACAACTAATGAAAAACTGTTTTTT. It codes for CASSFTTNEKLFF. Full variable domain (rest looked up from reference TRBV27 and TRBJ1-4): EAQVTQNPRYLITVTGKKLTVTCSQNMNHEYMSWYRQDPGLGLRQIYYSMNVEVTDKGDVPEGYKVSRKEKRNFPLILESPSPNQTSLYFCASSFTTNEKLFFGSGTQLSVL.